The clone carrying this TCR beta chain has a count of ten or more. Antigen specificity is unknown. Germline V lookup: CDR1 SNHLY, CDR2 FYNNEI. V trimming: 7 bases; J trimming: 4 bases; junction bases outside the gene matches: 6. The CDR3 consists of 13 residues. This sample is drawn from a study of T cells in Graves' hyperthyroidism and ophthalmopathy. Study-wide results and limits: Patients with ophthalmopathy were separated from those with stable hyperthyroidism by a 13 V-J model.

TCR beta CDR3 region amplification was performed from RNA transcripts. HTBI primers were employed in a first-round RT-PCR of the TCR CDR3. TCRdb re-called the multiplex PCR reads through MiXCR, storing one row per CDR3 protein. This table has hundreds of thousands of distinct CDR3 sequences, 20% to 25% appearing once. Sequencing was done on a sample of blood. The TCR sequence derives from a man younger than 45 with Graves' ophthalmopathy. This chain joins TRBV2 and TRBJ1-1, with 7 bases aligning to TRBD1. As DNA, the CDR3 is TGTGCCAGCAAACAGGGGATGCCCACTGAAGCTTTCTTT. It specifies CASKQGMPTEAFF.